Reported below is one T cell receptor (beta chain). Its target is not known. Time point indicated: 2015-2016 season, 7 days after influenza vaccination. The data derive from a study of follicular helper T cells after annual influenza vaccination. Findings and limits, study-wide: Day 7 ICOS+CD38+ clones were most often found later in ICOS-CD38- cTfh cells.

The length of the CDR3 is 14 residues. Trimming took 9 bases from V and 4 from J, leaving 13 bases between them. Germline CDR1 LNHDA, CDR2 SQIVND (reference sequence). Produced via immunoSEQ multiplex PCR; TCRdb's table is partial and in-frame only. Found here are roughly 9,700 clones, less than 85% of them singletons; the top ten hold roughly 0.39%. The J gene is TRBJ2-6, the V gene TRBV19; no reliable D call. This receptor was identified in an adult who received the influenza vaccine. The material sequenced was CXCR5- memory CD4+ T cells sorted from blood, taken 7 days after influenza vaccination. In DNA form, the CDR3 reads TGTGCCAGCCGAGGATTTTCCGGGGCCAACGTCCTGACTTTC. It encodes CASRGFSGANVLTF. Filled out from reference TRBV19 and TRBJ2-6, the complete variable domain reads DGGITQSPKYLFRKEGQNVTLSCEQNLNHDAMYWYRQDPGQGLRLIYYSQIVNDFQKGDIAEGYSVSREKKESFPLTVTSAQKNPTAFYLCASRGFSGANVLTFGAGSRLTVL.